This T cell receptor (beta chain) appears in the sequencing data of a study of shared clonotypes between healthy human individuals (dated by TCRdb to the early 2020s). Regarding the study in general: A couple of women and a few men aged 18 to 49 years were included in the cohort. Leukapheresis yielded between about 0.94 and 9.5 billion PBMCs per donor. To estimate repertoire size and how much clonotype sharing occurs between individuals, the study deeply sequenced the blood TCR repertoires of five healthy adults. To increase sequencing depth and limit assay-specific biases, different laboratories used diverse techniques to prepare libraries and sequence TCR repertoires. Per donor, three plates each were used for CD4 naive and CD4 memory, two for CD8 naive, and one for CD8 memory. Overall study results and their limits: Naive subsets generally had larger estimated clonotype richness than memory subsets. Because the study included a small number of donors, the genetic and exposure-history diversity represented was limited. Pairwise subsampling led to the expectation that sequencing depth would affect the degree of clonotype sharing among donors. Across a handful of donors, approximately 4.6% of naive CD4, roughly 3.4% of naive CD8, around 2.5% of memory CD4, and roughly 0.41% of memory CD8 clonotypes were shared. Even with the large sequencing depth, rarefaction of the sorted-subset datasets indicated that sequencing was incomplete. Compared with non-shared clonotypes, clonotypes shared by all four sorted-subset donors had higher generation probabilities. Sampling was restricted to blood, and TCR repertoires in tissues likely differ from the TCR repertoires found in blood.

Using the deep immunoSEQ assay, TCR CDR3 regions were amplified from genomic DNA by multiplex PCR. Genomic DNA extracted from each cell subset was distributed evenly over all wells of several immunoSEQ 96-well plates, and each plate served as one replicate. For sorted subsets, each replicate PCR was loaded with about 200 ng genomic DNA, equivalent to 32,000 or so T cell genomes. Purified libraries were quantified with a Qubit 3.0 fluorometer, sized on a Bioanalyzer 2100, and re-quantified with the KAPA Library Quantification kit. A separate single-read 150-cycle Illumina NextSeq 550 flow cell was used to sequence each immunoSEQ 96-well plate. In the paper's pipeline: Because only junctional sequences without quality scores were contained in the immunoSEQ output, filtering matching that applied to full-length reads could not be performed. Sequences were annotated with PyIR, a Python wrapper for IgBLAST v1.9, and V/J genes and CDR3 were assigned using IMGT germline references. Any read was removed if the V/J assignment was weak (E-value above 1e-6), the CDR3 was missing, or the read contained stop codons, out-of-frame junctions, or ambiguous translated residues. V3J clonotypes were defined as sequences sharing the same inferred V gene, J gene, and CDR3 amino acid sequence. To compute the percentage overlap between repertoires, the number of shared unique clonotypes was divided by the size of the smaller repertoire. Repertoire richness was assessed with RTK rarefaction, the Chao1 estimator, and Recon v2.1 estimates of unobserved clonotypes. Generation probabilities for all TCRbeta clonotypes obtained by the gDNA method from four donors were computed using OLGA. This immuneACCESS table, as held by TCRdb, lists in-frame sequences with V and J called but not all clones. Of the missing ones, under half trace to an unresolved V gene in checked studies; the others have no known cause. The DNA gave D and trimming, while V, J and clone size come from that table. Present in this sample are approximately 530,000 clones, roughly 95% of which were seen just once. The ten largest account for around 0.067% of the sample.

About this clone itself: The clone's antigen remains unknown. No much larger clone is present one base from it, and per-base qualities are unavailable.

Healthy HIV-negative adults with no recently reported acute infections or vaccinations were included as donors. Only Caucasian adults living in Nashville, Tennessee, USA were represented among the donors. CD4+ T cells were enriched by magnetic negative selection; naive cells were then positively selected on CD45RA, and the negative fraction formed the memory subset. After blood collection by leukapheresis, PBMCs were isolated using Ficoll-Histopaque density gradient centrifugation and then cryopreserved in the vapor phase of liquid nitrogen. Purity and quantity of every magnetically sorted T cell population were checked by analytical flow cytometry. Genomic DNA was isolated from every sorted fraction and measured by UV absorbance on a Nanodrop 2000c. CDR1 is given as MNHEY and CDR2 as SMNVEV, both from the germline V gene (reference sequence). Relative to germline, V is missing 7 bases and J is missing 4 bases, with 7 bases of the junction outside any gene match. Including cysteine and phenylalanine, the CDR3 has 15 amino acids. This entry keeps only the CDR3 DNA: 45 bases, framed from base 1.

The V and J segments used are TRBV27 and TRBJ2-3; 11 of the junction bases match TRBD2. This clonotype was sampled from a woman younger than 45 in good health. The specimen was naive CD4+ T cells sorted from blood. The cell subset or site label, read with the paper, signifies: CD45RA+ positively selected. This receptor carries the CDR3 CASNLAGGEPDTQYF. The nucleotide sequence is TGTGCCAGCAACTTAGCGGGAGGGGAACCAGATACGCAGTATTTT.